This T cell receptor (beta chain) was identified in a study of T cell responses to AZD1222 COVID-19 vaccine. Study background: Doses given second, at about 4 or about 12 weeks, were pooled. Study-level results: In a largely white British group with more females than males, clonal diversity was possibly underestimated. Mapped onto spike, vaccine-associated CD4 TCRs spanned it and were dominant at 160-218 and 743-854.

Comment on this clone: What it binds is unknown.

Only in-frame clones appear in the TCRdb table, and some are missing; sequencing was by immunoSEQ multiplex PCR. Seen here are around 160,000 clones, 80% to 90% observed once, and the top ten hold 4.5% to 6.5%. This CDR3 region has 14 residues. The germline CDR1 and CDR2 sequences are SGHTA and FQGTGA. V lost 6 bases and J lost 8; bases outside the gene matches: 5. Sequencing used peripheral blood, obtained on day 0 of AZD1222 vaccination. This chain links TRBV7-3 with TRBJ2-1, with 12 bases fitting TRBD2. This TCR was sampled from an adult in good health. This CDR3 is CASSRLAGADEQFF. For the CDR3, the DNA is TGTGCCAGCAGTCGACTAGCGGGAGCGGATGAGCAGTTCTTC.